This is a list of T cell receptor beta chains from one sample in a study of cytomegalovirus exposure and HLA in healthy donors. TCRdb's table, derived via immunoSEQ multiplex PCR, lists solely in-frame clones and lacks some. Found here are tens of thousands of clones, just over 90% of them singletons; the top ten hold around 2.1%. The sample taken for sequencing was PBMCs. Source of these receptors: a man under 40 in good health and CMV-seronegative. Each CDR3 is given with its conserved first and last residue. D genes are given only for firm matches. For some rows the clone size is stated as once, few or many, or as a class when expanded; others skip it.

clone size	V gene	J gene	D gene	CDR3 length	CDR3 protein	CDR3 DNA
NA	TRBV30	TRBJ2-1	TRBD2	17	CAWSVRWTSGKVGEQFF	TGTGCCTGGAGTGTACGTTGGACTAGCGGGAAGGTAGGTGAGCAGTTCTTC
NA	TRBV6-5	TRBJ1-2	TRBD1	15	CASSPSGTGRSGYTF	TGTGCCAGCAGTCCTTCCGGGACAGGGCGCTCGGGCTACACCTTC
NA	TRBV19	TRBJ2-1	TRBD2	14	CASGLAGVLNEQFF	TGTGCCAGCGGACTAGCGGGGGTCCTAAATGAGCAGTTCTTC
NA	TRBV18	TRBJ1-1	NA	18	CASSPLHASLGGETEAFF	TGTGCCAGCTCACCACTCCATGCCAGTTTGGGAGGAGAAACTGAAGCTTTCTTT
NA	TRBV4-1	TRBJ1-1	TRBD1	13	CASSQGQHTEAFF	TGCGCCAGCAGCCAGGGACAGCACACTGAAGCTTTCTTT
once	TRBV27	TRBJ1-1	NA	12	CASTGNSAEAFF	TGTGCCAGTACGGGTAACTCGGCTGAAGCTTTCTTT
NA	TRBV5-1	TRBJ2-1	NA	13	CASKLSGNNEQFF	TGCGCCAGCAAGTTGTCGGGAAACAATGAGCAGTTCTTC
NA	TRBV28	TRBJ2-5	NA	14	CASSLGNTGETQYF	TGTGCCAGCAGTTTAGGTAACACGGGAGAGACCCAGTACTTC
NA	TRBV6-6	TRBJ1-4	NA	14	CASSPVSTNEKLFF	TGTGCCAGCAGCCCAGTGTCAACTAATGAAAAACTGTTTTTT
NA	TRBV7-8	TRBJ1-3	NA	13	CASSAAAGNTIYF	TGTGCCAGCAGCGCGGCAGCTGGAAACACCATATATTTT
NA	TRBV6-6	TRBJ1-1	NA	15	CASSEKGDRGLSAFF	TGTGCCAGCTCCGAGAAGGGAGATAGAGGACTGAGTGCTTTCTTT
NA	TRBV15	TRBJ1-1	TRBD1	12	CATSRVIGGPRF	TGTGCCACCAGCAGAGTCATAGGGGGCCCCCGTTTT
NA	TRBV5-1	TRBJ2-3	NA	14	CASSLDRATDTQYF	TGCGCCAGCAGCTTGGACAGGGCCACAGATACGCAGTATTTT
NA	TRBV7-7	TRBJ2-5	TRBD1	13	CASSLDRAETQYF	TGTGCTAGCAGCTTGGACAGGGCGGAGACCCAGTACTTC
NA	TRBV7-2	TRBJ2-5	TRBD2	17	CASSLMRTSGWQETQYF	TGTGCCAGCAGCTTGATGCGGACTAGCGGGTGGCAAGAGACCCAGTACTTC
NA	TRBV5-1	TRBJ1-5	NA	14	CASSLGGGNQPQHF	TGCGCCAGCAGCTTGGGGGGAGGCAATCAGCCCCAGCATTTT
NA	TRBV7-2	TRBJ2-1	NA	16	CASSLEFWTVYNEQFF	TGTGCCAGCAGCTTAGAGTTTTGGACAGTGTACAATGAGCAGTTCTTC
NA	TRBV6-5	TRBJ2-7	NA	14	CASSPRQGGYEQYF	TGTGCCAGCAGTCCTCGACAGGGAGGCTACGAGCAGTACTTC
NA	TRBV7-3	TRBJ2-1	NA	18	CASSPHVLAHSSYNEQFF	TGTGCCAGCAGCCCACATGTTCTAGCTCACAGCTCCTACAATGAGCAGTTCTTC
NA	TRBV30	TRBJ2-5	NA	17	CAWSPTFTGSAPETQYF	TGTGCCTGGAGTCCCACCTTTACGGGGAGCGCCCCAGAGACCCAGTACTTC
NA	TRBV10-2	TRBJ2-3	NA	13	CASREGGSDTQYF	TGCGCCAGCAGAGAGGGGGGGTCAGATACGCAGTATTTT
NA	TRBV29-1	TRBJ2-5	NA	21	CSVVLVGLMTPQERPTETQYF	TGCAGCGTTGTTCTGGTCGGGTTAATGACTCCTCAAGAGCGGCCTACAGAGACCCAGTACTTC
NA	TRBV2	TRBJ2-7	NA	11	CASSEVVEQYF	TGTGCCAGCAGTGAAGTAGTTGAGCAGTACTTC
once	TRBV6-4	TRBJ2-3	NA	16	CASSDAPGDITDTQYF	TGTGCCAGCAGTGACGCGCCAGGGGATATCACAGATACGCAGTATTTT
NA	TRBV7-3	TRBJ2-1	TRBD1	12	CASSFLTGRQFF	TGTGCCAGCAGCTTCCTGACAGGGAGGCAGTTCTTC
NA	TRBV9	TRBJ2-2	TRBD2	16	CASSRTSGGNTGELFF	TGTGCCAGCAGCCGTACTAGCGGGGGTAACACCGGGGAGCTGTTTTTT
NA	TRBV18	TRBJ1-4	TRBD1	14	CASSPDRGNEKLFF	TGTGCCAGCTCACCGGACAGGGGTAATGAAAAACTGTTTTTT
few	TRBV30	TRBJ1-1	TRBD1	13	CAWRGQANTEAFF	TGTGCCTGGCGTGGACAGGCGAACACTGAAGCTTTCTTT
NA	TRBV9	TRBJ2-1	NA	14	CASSVGAFDNEQFF	TGTGCCAGCAGCGTAGGGGCGTTCGACAATGAGCAGTTCTTC
NA	TRBV28	TRBJ2-3	NA	16	CASSPRQGRSTDTQYF	TGTGCCAGCAGTCCCCGGCAGGGAAGGAGCACAGATACGCAGTATTTT
NA	TRBV19	TRBJ1-5	NA	15	CASSPDSYVNQPQHF	TGTGCCAGTAGCCCGGACAGTTACGTTAATCAGCCCCAGCATTTT
few	TRBV19	TRBJ2-7	NA	15	CASSIGDSGSYEQYF	TGTGCCAGTAGTATAGGAGACTCGGGCTCCTACGAGCAGTACTTC
NA	TRBV6-5	TRBJ1-4	NA	14	CASSSGVINEKLFF	TGTGCCAGCAGTTCGGGGGTGATTAATGAAAAACTGTTTTTT
NA	TRBV4-1	TRBJ2-3	NA	15	CASTIQGAVADTQYF	TGCGCCAGCACAATACAGGGCGCCGTGGCAGATACGCAGTATTTT
NA	TRBV29-1	TRBJ2-7	NA	17	CSVEGQGWPLGSYEQYF	TGCAGCGTTGAAGGGCAGGGATGGCCCCTGGGGTCCTACGAGCAGTACTTC
NA	TRBV5-5	TRBJ2-1	TRBD2	16	CASSLEGGGALNEQFF	TGTGCCAGCAGCTTGGAGGGCGGGGGGGCCTTAAATGAGCAGTTCTTC
NA	TRBV5-1	TRBJ2-5	TRBD2	15	CASSQKREAPETQYF	TGCGCCAGCAGCCAGAAGCGGGAGGCCCCAGAGACCCAGTACTTC
once	TRBV5-1	TRBJ2-1	NA	19	CASSLAYHASGTHYNEQFF	TGCGCCAGCAGCTTGGCCTACCATGCTTCCGGGACACATTACAATGAGCAGTTCTTC
NA	TRBV6-4	TRBJ2-1	TRBD2	16	CASTSIAGGLISEQFF	TGTGCCAGCACTAGTATAGCGGGGGGGCTGATAAGTGAGCAGTTCTTC
NA	TRBV28	TRBJ2-5	TRBD2	13	CVAGGISQETQYF	TGTGTCGCCGGGGGGATATCCCAAGAGACCCAGTACTTC
NA	TRBV5-5	TRBJ1-1	TRBD1	14	CASSPDRRDTEAFF	TGTGCCAGCAGCCCGGACAGGCGGGACACTGAAGCTTTCTTT
NA	TRBV7-9	TRBJ2-3	TRBD2	15	CASSWGGTTTDTQYF	TGTGCCAGCAGCTGGGGCGGGACTACCACAGATACGCAGTATTTT
NA	TRBV7-9	TRBJ2-3	TRBD1	17	CASSTTFSGTGADTQYF	TGTGCCAGCAGCACAACTTTTTCCGGGACAGGGGCAGATACGCAGTATTTT
few	TRBV2	TRBJ1-2	TRBD1	14	CASSGRRDRGIYTF	TGTGCCAGCAGTGGCCGCCGGGACAGGGGTATCTACACCTTC
once	TRBV14	TRBJ2-7	NA	13	CASSSGRYYEQYF	TGTGCCAGCAGCAGCGGACGGTACTACGAGCAGTACTTC
NA	TRBV5-1	TRBJ2-3	TRBD2	17	CASSPGLAGGRADTQYF	TGCGCCAGCAGCCCGGGACTAGCGGGGGGGCGGGCAGATACGCAGTATTTT
NA	TRBV7-9	TRBJ2-1	TRBD1	17	CASSTGTGILSYNEQFF	TGTGCCAGCAGCACCGGGACAGGGATTCTTTCCTACAATGAGCAGTTCTTC
NA	TRBV29-1	TRBJ2-1	NA	15	CSVALGQNTYNEQFF	TGCAGCGTTGCCCTTGGACAGAATACTTACAATGAGCAGTTCTTC